What follows are 25 T cell receptor beta chains derived from one specimen sequenced in a study of cytomegalovirus exposure and HLA in healthy donors. PCR was performed using 60 Vbeta and 13 Jbeta primers. Repertoires were generated with immunoSEQ multiplex PCR, while TCRdb's copy carries only in-frame clones and drops some. Of about 98,000 clones listed, around 68% are singletons. Sequenced sample: PBMCs. All receptors derive from a man in his fifties in good health and CMV-seronegative.

V and J are TRBV28 and TRBJ2-1, with no clear D. Trimming pared 3 bases from V and 12 bases from J, leaving 9 bases between. Germline V CDR1 and CDR2: MDHEN, SYDVKM. The CDR3 consists of 11 residues. The CDR3 DNA follows: TGTGCCAGCAGTTTTGGCCTTTCGCAGTTCTTC. It translates to CASSFGLSQFF.

This clone was picked up one time. V gene TRBV28 combines with J gene TRBJ2-7; TRBD1 might be the D (7 bases). This CDR3 has 16 residues. The germline V gene encodes CDR1 MDHEN and CDR2 SYDVKM. V was pared by 2 bases and J by 4 bases, with 18 bases between. Here the CDR3 reads CASSLPRQGGVYEQYF. CDR3 coding DNA: TGTGCCAGCAGTTTACCCCGACAGGGAGGAGTGTACGAGCAGTACTTC.

The rearrangement uses TRBV5-6 and TRBJ1-2, with 7 bases matching TRBD1. Germline trimming cut 3 bases from V and 3 bases from J; bases unmatched to any gene: 8. This CDR3 contains 15 residues. CDR1 SGHDT and CDR2 YYEEEE come from the germline V gene. DNA for the CDR3: TGTGCCAGCAGCTCACAGGGGTCCATTTACTATGGCTACACCTTC. Its protein is CASSSQGSIYYGYTF.

This clone showed up just a few times. The J gene is TRBJ2-7, the V gene TRBV7-9, with 7 bases matching TRBD1. CDR1 is SEHNR and CDR2 is FQNEAQ in the germline V gene (reference sequence). There are 15 residues in the CDR3. J lost 1 base, V lost 4 bases, and 7 bases had no gene match. In DNA, the CDR3 is TGTGCCAGCAGCTCCCGGGACAGAAAATCCTACGAGCAGTACTTC. This encodes CASSSRDRKSYEQYF.

The table lists this clone with a few counts. CDR3 in DNA: TGTGCCAGCAGTGAAATCGGGACAGGGGGCATGTCCCACGAGCAGTACTTC. This codes for CASSEIGTGGMSHEQYF. The genes are TRBV25-1 and TRBJ2-7; the match to TRBD1 covers 12 bases. CDR1 MGHDK and CDR2 SYGVNS come from the germline V gene. Trimming at V came to 2 bases and at J to 5 bases, leaving 10 bases not matched to a gene. The CDR3 extends over 17 amino acids.

There are a few counts of this clone. The chain combines TRBV27 with TRBJ2-7; D might be TRBD1 (6 bases). The ends were cut back, 6 bases at V and 3 bases at J, with 18 bases in the middle. The CDR3 covers 15 residues. Germline loops: CDR1 MNHEY, CDR2 SMNVEV (reference sequence). CDR3 loop: CASSYSRDTNYEQYF. CDR3 in DNA: TGTGCCAGCAGCTACAGCCGGGACACCAACTACGAGCAGTACTTC.

The chain has TRBV6-6 and TRBJ1-1; tentatively, D is TRBD1 (5 bases). V lost 8 bases and J 5 bases, leaving 18 bases between the germline ends. Germline CDR1 MNHNY, CDR2 SVGAGI (reference sequence). CDR3 size: 14 residues. CDR3 residues: CASSDGGGGTEAFF. The DNA for the CDR3 is TGTGCCAGCTCGGACGGGGGAGGAGGGACTGAAGCTTTCTTT.

This clone was seen a single time. For the CDR3, the DNA is TGCGCCAGCAGCCCCCGGACAGGGGGCCCCTACGAGCAGTACTTC. It specifies CASSPRTGGPYEQYF. This rearrangement joins TRBV5-1 to TRBJ2-7, with TRBD1 matching 11 bases. The CDR3 has 15 amino acids. Germline assignment: CDR1 SGHRS and CDR2 YFSETQ. Trimming at V came to 4 bases and at J to 2 bases, leaving 5 bases not matched to a gene.

The chain has TRBV7-3 and TRBJ2-7; TRBD1 matches at 8 bases. The J segment lost 2 bases and the V segment lost 4 bases, leaving 7 bases of the junction unmatched. From germline, CDR1 is SGHTA and CDR2 FQGTGA. CDR3 size: 15 residues. The CDR3 spells CASSSVGQEPYEQYF. CDR3 coding DNA: TGTGCCAGCAGCTCCGTGGGACAGGAGCCCTACGAGCAGTACTTC.

This clone was counted once. The chain uses TRBV5-1 and TRBJ2-2, with unresolved D. The CDR3 contains 15 residues. Trimming shortened V by 0 bases and J by 2 bases, and 8 bases separated the two germline ends. Germline CDR1 SGHRS, CDR2 YFSETQ. CDR3 amino acids: CASSLEAGNTGELFF. In DNA, the CDR3 is TGCGCCAGCAGCTTGGAGGCAGGTAACACCGGGGAGCTGTTTTTT.

The rearrangement uses TRBV4-1 and TRBJ2-1; 10 positions agree with TRBD1. The V gene end was trimmed by 3 bases and the J gene end by 6 bases; junction bases not matched to a gene: 8. The CDR3 has 16 residues. Germline V lookup: CDR1 MGHRA, CDR2 YSYEKL. The CDR3 DNA reads as TGCGCCAGCAGCCACACTCCGAGGACAGGGGGCAATGAGCAGTTCTTC. Protein product: CASSHTPRTGGNEQFF.

The gene calls are TRBV5-1 and TRBJ2-5; 10 bases agree with TRBD1. The J segment lost 4 bases and the V segment lost 3 bases, leaving 9 bases of the junction unmatched. The V gene's germline CDR1 is SGHRS and CDR2 YFSETQ. The CDR3 contains 16 residues. The chain's CDR3 is CASSSRQGASVETQYF. CDR3 nucleotides: TGCGCCAGCAGCTCAAGACAGGGGGCTTCAGTAGAGACCCAGTACTTC.

V usage is TRBV5-4 and J usage is TRBJ1-2, with TRBD1 identical over 9 bases. Germline CDR1 reads SGHNT; CDR2 reads YYREEE (reference sequence). Trimming removed 5 bases from V and 7 bases from J; junction bases left unmatched: 12. The CDR3 extends over 15 amino acids. CDR3: CASSDSRQGEVGYTF. The CDR3 bases are TGTGCCAGCAGTGATTCCAGACAGGGGGAAGTTGGCTACACCTTC.

CDR3 DNA: TGTGCCAGCAGCCCCCGGGTAGGGGGTGACAATGGCTACACCTTC. Encoded protein: CASSPRVGGDNGYTF. The chain joins TRBV9 to TRBJ1-2; D is perhaps TRBD1 (6 bases). Germline CDR1 is SGDLS and CDR2 is YYNGEE. Trimming cost V 4 bases and J 6 bases, with 19 bases left between them. CDR3 size: 15 residues. Drawing the rest from reference TRBV9 and TRBJ1-2, the complete variable domain is DSGVTQTPKHLITATGQRVTLRCSPRSGDLSVYWYQQSLDQGLQFLIQYYNGEERAKGNILERFSAQQFPDLHSELNLSSLELGDSALYFCASSPRVGGDNGYTFGSGTRLTVV.

The J gene is TRBJ2-3, the V gene TRBV7-2, with D possibly being TRBD2 (6 bases). The V end lost 5 bases, the J end lost 0 bases, and 24 bases lay between the germline ends. The CDR3 extends over 19 amino acids. CDR1 is SGHTA, CDR2 FQGNSA, per germline. This chain's CDR3 is CASSHNGAGKIGSTDTQYF. In DNA form, the CDR3 reads TGTGCCAGCAGCCATAACGGGGCGGGAAAAATTGGTAGCACAGATACGCAGTATTTT. The full variable domain, with the rest looked up from reference TRBV7-2 and TRBJ2-3, is GAGVSQSPSNKVTEKGKDVELRCDPISGHTALYWYRQSLGQGLEFLIYFQGNSAPDKSGLPSDRFSAERTGGSVSTLTIQRTQQEDSAVYLCASSHNGAGKIGSTDTQYFGPGTRLTVL.

This rearrangement joins TRBV4-2 to TRBJ1-1, with unresolved D. The V end lost 10 bases, the J end lost 5 bases, and 17 bases lay between the germline ends. This CDR3 comprises 13 residues. Per the germline V gene, CDR1 is LGHNA and CDR2 is YNFKEQ. The DNA for the CDR3 is TGTGCCACGGAAGAGGCCCCTGGTACTGAAGCTTTCTTT. Translated, it gives CATEEAPGTEAFF.

The gene calls are TRBV28 and TRBJ2-1; maybe TRBD2 (5 bases). Germline V gene lookup returns CDR1 MDHEN and CDR2 SYDVKM. V dropped 11 bases and J dropped 10 bases, with 21 bases sitting between them. The CDR3 is made up of 13 amino acids. The CDR3 bases are TGTGCCGCCGTCCCCCCGGGCCGCGGGGAGCAGTTCTTC. Amino acids: CAAVPPGRGEQFF. Supplemented by reference TRBV28 and TRBJ2-1, the full variable domain reads DVKVTQSSRYLVKRTGEKVFLECVQDMDHENMFWYRQDPGLGLRLIYFSYDVKMKEKGDIPEGYSVSREKKERFSLILESASTNQTSMYLCAAVPPGRGEQFFGPGTRLTVL.

The chain combines TRBV29-1 with TRBJ1-2, with TRBD1 identical over 8 bases. V lost 7 bases and J lost 7; bases outside the gene matches: 14. The CDR3 has 14 residues. Germline CDR1 SQVTM, CDR2 ANQGSEA. In nucleotides, the CDR3 is TGCAGCGGCGCCCAGGGGGCCGGGGGAGGTGGCTACACCTTC. This codes for CSGAQGAGGGGYTF.

The rearrangement links TRBV9 to TRBJ1-6, with 7 bases matching TRBD1. The CDR3 runs to 14 residues. In germline, CDR1 is SGDLS, CDR2 YYNGEE. V shed 4 bases and J 11 bases; nucleotides not matched to a gene: 9. As DNA, the CDR3 is TGTGCCAGCAGCCTAGGGACAGTCCCTCCACCCCTCCACTTT. Amino acid sequence: CASSLGTVPPPLHF.

The chain employs TRBV11-2 and TRBJ2-2, with 7 bases matching TRBD1. The V gene end was trimmed by 5 bases and the J gene end by 4 bases; junction bases not matched to a gene: 13. The V gene's germline CDR1 is SGHAT and CDR2 FQNNGV. The CDR3 has 17 residues. The CDR3 DNA is TGTGCCAGCAGCCAGGGTTGGGCCGGACAGGTCACCGGGGAGCTGTTTTTT. Translating gives CASSQGWAGQVTGELFF.

The chain uses TRBV30 and TRBJ2-5, with 13 bases aligning to TRBD2. Trimming cost V 1 base and J 2 bases; bases outside gene matches: 4. The CDR3 has 16 residues. CDR1 GTSNPN and CDR2 SVGIG come from the germline V gene (reference sequence). CDR3 in amino acids: CAWSGTSGSWQETQYF. The CDR3 DNA reads as TGTGCCTGGAGTGGGACTAGCGGGAGTTGGCAAGAGACCCAGTACTTC.

The genes are TRBV18 and TRBJ2-7; 10 nucleotides line up with TRBD2. V gave up 2 bases and J gave up 2 bases; unmatched junction bases: 9. CDR3 length: 17 residues. Germline V gene lookup returns CDR1 KGHSH and CDR2 LQKENI. CDR3 nucleotides: TGTGCCAGCTCACCAATGGCTAGCGGGAGCCCACCCTACGAGCAGTACTTC. This translates into CASSPMASGSPPYEQYF.

The V and J genes are TRBV7-2 and TRBJ2-1, with unresolved D. The CDR3 runs to 14 residues. Looked up from germline, CDR1 is SGHTA and CDR2 is FQGNSA. The V and J ends lost 5 bases and 6 bases respectively, with 14 bases between them. CDR3 sequence: CASSRNAVLNEQFF. The CDR3 bases are TGTGCCAGCAGCCGGAACGCGGTTCTCAATGAGCAGTTCTTC.

A remark on this clone: The sample holds other DNA sequences that translate to the same CDR3. The V and J genes are TRBV4-3 and TRBJ1-5; no reliable D call. CDR1 LGHNA and CDR2 YSLEER come from the germline V gene. The length of the CDR3 is 15 residues. V lost 1 base and J lost 6, with 13 bases in between. CDR3 loop: CASSQGRGGSQPQHF. CDR3 nucleotides: TGCGCCAGCAGCCAAGGTCGGGGAGGGAGTCAGCCCCAGCATTTT.

The chain couples TRBV27 to TRBJ1-1, with D uncertain. CDR3 length: 13 amino acids. Germline CDR1 MNHEY, CDR2 SMNVEV (reference sequence). The ends were cut back, 5 bases at V and 10 bases at J, with 17 bases in the middle. The CDR3 DNA follows: TGTGCCAGCAGTAACCGTGGCGGCGAAGGAGCTTTCTTT. Its protein product is CASSNRGGEGAFF.